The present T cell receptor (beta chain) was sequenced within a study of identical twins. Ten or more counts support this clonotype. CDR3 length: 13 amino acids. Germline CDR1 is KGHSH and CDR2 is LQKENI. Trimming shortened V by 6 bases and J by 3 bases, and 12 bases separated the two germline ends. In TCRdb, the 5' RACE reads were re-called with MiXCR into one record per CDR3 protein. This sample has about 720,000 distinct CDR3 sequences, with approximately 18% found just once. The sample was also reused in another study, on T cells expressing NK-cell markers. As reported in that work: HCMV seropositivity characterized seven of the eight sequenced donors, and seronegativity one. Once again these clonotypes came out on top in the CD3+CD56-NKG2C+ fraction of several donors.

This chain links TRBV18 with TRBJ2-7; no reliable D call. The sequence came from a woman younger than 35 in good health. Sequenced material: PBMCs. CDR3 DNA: TGTGCCAGCTCTTATTCACTGGACTACGAGCAGTACTTC. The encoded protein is CASSYSLDYEQYF.